This TCR beta chain was recorded in a study of control samples from healthy donors and cancer patients. Losses at the gene ends were 5 bases for V and 11 bases for J; bases not matched to a gene: 12. Per the germline V gene, CDR1 is SGDLS and CDR2 is YYNGEE. The CDR3 is 16 residues long. The assay was immunoSEQ multiplex PCR, and TCRdb's table has in-frame clones only and misses some. Of some 160,000 clones in the sample, roughly 94% were seen once. The receptor's source is a woman aged 40 to 50 in good health. The rearrangement uses TRBV9 and TRBJ1-6; 11 positions agree with TRBD1. Sequencing input: blood. The CDR3 loop reads CASSGQGARMGPPLHF. The CDR3 coding sequence is TGTGCCAGCAGTGGACAGGGGGCGCGTATGGGTCCACCCCTCCACTTT.